The clone carrying this T cell receptor (beta chain) was observed a handful of times. No antigen is known for it. This sample is drawn from a study of tissue T cells after allogeneic stem cell transplantation. Study results and limitations: TCR repertoires tracked anatomic similarity, regardless of disease or transplant status. Only a limited share of tissue TCRs appeared in blood or spleen. Shared clones across patients were few; motif clustering revealed tissue-specific shared signatures.

This CDR3 comprises 15 residues. TCRdb's table, derived via immunoSEQ multiplex PCR, lists solely in-frame clones and lacks some. In the table there are about 3,300 clones, approximately 70% of which are singletons. The chain uses TRBV21-1 and TRBJ1-4; the table calls TRBD1, which could not be checked here. TRBV21-1 is given as a pseudogene. Sequenced here: tissue from the right colon, sampled at autopsy. This receptor was taken from a male donor at least 60 years old with lung cancer. The CDR3 DNA sequence: TGTGCCAGCAGCAAACCTCGAGACAGGCTGGAGAAACTGTTTTTT. It specifies CASSKPRDRLEKLFF.